Listed here are 7 T cell receptor beta chains from one sample, sequenced in a study of blood T cell repertoires in COVID-19. TCRdb's copy holds only in-frame clones and misses some; the assay was immunoSEQ multiplex PCR. Of fewer than 250,000 clones in the sample, about 82% were seen once. Input material: peripheral blood. These receptors were collected from a woman over 75 with acute or convalescent COVID-19.

V and J are TRBV5-5 and TRBJ1-1; TRBD1 matches at 7 bases. The ends lost 1 base at V and 5 bases at J; junction bases unmatched: 5. Looked up from germline, CDR1 is SGHKS and CDR2 is YYEKEE (reference sequence). The CDR3 loop spans 14 amino acids. The CDR3 sequence: CASSLMLTGTEAFF. The CDR3 region has the DNA TGTGCCAGCAGCTTGATGTTGACAGGGACTGAAGCTTTCTTT.

The chain employs TRBV29-1 and TRBJ1-5; tentative D call: TRBD1 (6 bases). Germline lookup yields CDR1 SQVTM and CDR2 ANQGSEA. This CDR3 spans 13 amino acids. V was pared by 7 bases and J by 5 bases, with 15 bases between. The CDR3 is CSALTGLDQPQHF. The CDR3 DNA follows: TGCAGCGCGCTCACAGGGTTAGATCAGCCCCAGCATTTT.

The genes are TRBV4-3 and TRBJ2-3; D not resolved. The CDR3 length is 14 residues. Trimming left V 1 base short and J 6 bases short, with 11 bases between. In germline, CDR1 is LGHNA, CDR2 YSLEER. The CDR3 DNA reads TGCGCCAGCAGCCAAGTAATAATCTCGGATACGCAGTATTTT. It encodes CASSQVIISDTQYF.

The CDR3 protein is CASSPGMGQPQHF. CDR3 DNA sequence: TGTGCCAGCAGTCCAGGGATGGGTCAGCCCCAGCATTTT. The V call is TRBV9, the J call TRBJ1-5; the D gene is possibly TRBD1 (5 bases). Germline values: CDR1 SGDLS, CDR2 YYNGEE. V gave up 5 bases and J gave up 6 bases, with 12 bases separating them. The CDR3 runs 13 residues.

V usage is TRBV6-5 and J usage is TRBJ1-2; TRBD1 agrees at 7 bases. Germline trimming cut 0 bases from V and 7 bases from J; bases unmatched to any gene: 5. The germline V gene encodes CDR1 MNHEY and CDR2 SVGAGI. The CDR3 has 14 amino acids. The CDR3 DNA sequence: TGTGCCAGCAGTTACTCGCGACAGGGATTTGGCTACACCTTC. Its protein product is CASSYSRQGFGYTF.

The CDR3 DNA follows: TGTGCCACCAGTAGGGGCGGGGAGCTGTTTTTT. It is translated as CATSRGGELFF. The gene calls are TRBV24-1 and TRBJ2-2, with D perhaps matching TRBD1 (5 bases). Between the trimmed V and J ends, which lost 6 bases and 7 bases, there was a span of 5 bases. This CDR3 is built from 11 residues. CDR1 is KGHDR and CDR2 is SFDVKD in the germline V gene.

The genes are TRBV4-2 and TRBJ1-2; D is undetermined. CDR1 is LGHNA, CDR2 YNFKEQ, per germline. This CDR3 spans 14 amino acids. Trimming cost V 0 bases and J 7 bases, with 12 bases left between them. The CDR3 here is CASSQDRDAGGYTF. The DNA of the CDR3 is TGTGCCAGCAGCCAAGATAGGGATGCGGGTGGCTACACCTTC.